What follows describes a single T cell receptor beta chain. This clone came up a few times. The clone's antigen remains unknown. Base qualities are not at hand, and no much larger clone is one base apart. The entry originates in a study of blood T cell repertoires in COVID-19 (dated by TCRdb to the early 2020s). For the study in its entirety: The collaborator samples originated in the United States, Italy and Spain and spanned the acute and convalescent phases of COVID-19. The prospective study material was composed of cDNA or gDNA derived from T cells, B-cell-depleted T cells, or PBMCs. Subjects who had been exposed to COVID-19, were actively infected with it, or had recovered from it provided the deeply sampled blood TCRbeta repertoires that made up the dataset. The repertoires were released in a freely available public database meant as a resource for research on the immune response to SARS-CoV-2. The samples were drawn from the first 160 participants of the ongoing ImmuneRACE study and from over 950 subjects provided by 6 global collaborators. A de-identified subject ID, COVID-19 status, age in years and sex were almost always included in the sample metadata. Where available, HLA class I and class II types were obtained from metadata supplied by the sample provider rather than from assay-based typing. The investigation overall reported the following: The quantity of clinical and demographic metadata differed by source and by participant and was supplied without curation.

CDR1 and CDR2 were assigned from the germline V gene as SGDLS and YYNGEE. The CDR3 runs 13 residues from the cysteine to the phenylalanine. Only the CDR3 region is kept as DNA, spanning 39 bases read in frame from base 1. The junction carries 11 bases between V and J, which are trimmed by 3 bases and 6 bases respectively. The collaborating institutions used their own protocols to collect whole blood in K2EDTA tubes. Collaborator samples were shipped for TCRbeta analysis as frozen whole blood, isolated PBMCs, or DNA extracted from either sample type. TCRbeta CDR3 regions were amplified from genomic DNA using the immunoSEQ Assay, a bias-controlled multiplex PCR. The study's processing was this. Within the assay, amplification of reference gene primers was used to estimate how many nucleated cells each sample contained. To quantify the absolute abundance of each unique TCRbeta CDR3 rearrangement, sequence reads were collapsed and filtered. For each sample, productive Simpson clonality was calculated as the square root of Simpson's diversity index over productive rearrangements. TCRdb stores this immuneACCESS table with in-frame sequences only. Part of the clones is absent; in the studies checked, under half of the shortfall reflects unresolved V genes, and no reason is known for the rest. V and J calls and clone size are those listed in that table; D and trimming were worked out from the DNA. Recorded for this sample are about 330,000 clones; 75% to 85% of them occurred a single time. Around 7.2% of the sample belongs to the ten largest clones.

The sequence is built from TRBV9 and TRBJ2-3; no D gene is confidently identified. This TCR was recovered from a human donor in a cohort sampled during active COVID-19. The source material was peripheral blood. CDR3 region: CASSESHKDTQYF. The sequence in DNA is TGTGCCAGCAGCGAGTCTCACAAGGATACGCAGTATTTT.